The rows below give T cell receptor beta chains drawn from one sample of a study of T cells in Graves' hyperthyroidism and ophthalmopathy. TCRdb recomputed calls from the multiplex PCR reads with MiXCR, one row per CDR3 protein. The repertoire holds about half a million distinct CDR3 sequences, with around 16% as singletons. Sequences were obtained from blood. Receptor source: a woman in her 30s with Graves' ophthalmopathy. The CDR3 runs from the conserved cysteine through the conserved F or W. D genes are given only for firm matches. Rows give clone size only sometimes, using once, few, many, or a class for an expanded clone.

J: TRBJ2-1; size: many; V: TRBV3-1; D: TRBD2; CDR3: CASSARTSGRYNEQFF; DNA: TGTGCCAGCAGCGCTCGGACTAGCGGACGATACAATGAGCAGTTCTTC
J: TRBJ2-3; size: -; V: TRBV11-2; D: TRBD1; CDR3: CASSPTSDRQDTQYF; DNA: TGTGCCAGCAGCCCCACATCGGACAGGCAAGATACGCAGTATTTT
J: TRBJ1-5; size: -; V: TRBV7-2; D: -; CDR3: CASSRGDWQGVEPQHF; DNA: TGTGCCAGCAGCAGAGGGGACTGGCAAGGGGTTGAGCCCCAGCATTTT
J: TRBJ2-7; size: many; V: TRBV18; D: -; CDR3: CASSQQGWGYEQYF; DNA: TGTGCCAGCTCTCAACAGGGTTGGGGCTACGAGCAGTACTTC
J: TRBJ2-2; size: few; V: TRBV5-6; D: TRBD2; CDR3: CASSRGLAGGRNTGELFF; DNA: TGTGCCAGCAGCAGAGGACTAGCGGGAGGGAGGAACACCGGGGAGCTGTTTTTT
J: TRBJ2-1; size: many; V: TRBV11-3; D: -; CDR3: CASSPGLYNEQFF; DNA: TGTGCCAGCAGCCCCGGCCTCTACAATGAGCAGTTCTTC
J: TRBJ2-5; size: many; V: TRBV18; D: -; CDR3: CASFDAETQYF; DNA: TGTGCCAGCTTCGACGCGGAGACCCAGTACTTC
J: TRBJ1-3; size: -; V: TRBV10-2; D: -; CDR3: CASSELGLSGNTIYF; DNA: TGCGCCAGCAGTGAGCTGGGTCTCTCTGGAAACACCATATATTTT
J: TRBJ1-5; size: many; V: TRBV20-1; D: -; CDR3: CSARDSRVPSNQPQHF; DNA: TGCAGTGCTAGAGATTCGAGGGTTCCCTCCAATCAGCCCCAGCATTTT
J: TRBJ2-6; size: few; V: TRBV20-1; D: -; CDR3: CSAQQEAGANVLTF; DNA: TGCAGTGCCCAGCAGGAGGCCGGGGCCAACGTCCTGACTTTC
J: TRBJ1-1; size: many; V: TRBV18; D: TRBD1; CDR3: CASSLSTGSGGAFF; DNA: TGTGCCAGCTCACTTTCGACAGGGTCCGGTGGGGCTTTCTTT
J: TRBJ2-2; size: many; V: TRBV6-2/TRBV6-3; D: -; CDR3: CASSGTRGAAGELFF; DNA: TGTGCCAGCAGTGGGACCAGGGGCGCGGCCGGGGAGCTGTTTTTT
J: TRBJ2-5; size: few; V: TRBV13; D: TRBD2; CDR3: CASSSRRGLEETQYF; DNA: TGTGCCAGCAGCTCCCGCCGGGGACTAGAAGAGACCCAGTACTTC
J: TRBJ1-3; size: -; V: TRBV15; D: -; CDR3: CATSRDGTGAGNTIYF; DNA: TGTGCCACCAGCAGAGATGGGACGGGGGCTGGAAACACCATATATTTT
J: TRBJ1-5; size: -; V: TRBV6-5; D: -; CDR3: CASSYSRPLYSNQPQHF; DNA: TGTGCCAGCAGTTACTCGCGACCGCTATATAGCAATCAGCCCCAGCATTTT
J: TRBJ2-2; size: -; V: TRBV27; D: TRBD1; CDR3: CASSSATGVLTNTGELFF; DNA: TGTGCCAGCAGTTCGGCGACAGGGGTCCTCACGAACACCGGGGAGCTGTTTTTT
J: TRBJ2-3; size: many; V: TRBV25-1; D: -; CDR3: CASSNGGDTQYF; DNA: TGTGCCAGCAGTAACGGGGGAGATACGCAGTATTTT
J: TRBJ1-1; size: many; V: TRBV5-1; D: -; CDR3: CASSVNSANTEAFF; DNA: TGCGCCAGCAGCGTAAACTCAGCGAACACTGAAGCTTTCTTT